This TCR beta chain appears in the sequencing data of a study of response to subunit inactivated influenza vaccine. This clonotype has a handful of counts. Its antigen is not known. In TCRdb, the RT-PCR reads were re-called with MiXCR into one record per CDR3 protein. Of hundreds of thousands of distinct CDR3 sequences listed, just over 20% are singletons. V shed 6 bases and J 8 bases; nucleotides not matched to a gene: 4. The CDR3 has 14 amino acids. Whole-study results and caveats: That few new T cells are recruited by each seasonal influenza vaccination was the authors' suggestion.

The sample in question was PBMCs from blood, obtained approximately 22 months after vaccination. The V and J genes are TRBV12-3 or TRBV12-4 and TRBJ2-3; 14 bases fit TRBD2. The clonotype comes from a man in his fifties or sixties who received an inactivated influenza vaccine. DNA for the CDR3: TGTGCCAGCAGAGGACTAGCGGGAGGTGGTACGCAGTATTTT. It codes for CASRGLAGGGTQYF.